Following are 2 T cell receptor beta chains from one sample sequenced in a study of graft-versus-host responses after intestinal transplantation. Sequencing used immunoSEQ multiplex PCR; TCRdb keeps in-frame clones, though not all of them. This sample has about 120,000 clones, with 95% found just once. Which antigens these TCRs recognize remains unknown. Sample: unstimulated CD8+ T cells sorted from spleen or lymph node cells, taken before intestinal transplant. These receptors came from a human donor who received an intestinal transplant.

The rearrangement uses TRBV5-1 and TRBJ2-1; D not resolved. The CDR3 loop spans 12 amino acids. Germline CDR1 SGHRS, CDR2 YFSETQ. Trimming took 4 bases from V and 3 from J, leaving 5 bases between them. The CDR3 sequence is CASSLDYNEQFF. CDR3 sequence (DNA): TGCGCCAGCAGCCTCGACTACAATGAGCAGTTCTTC.

This rearrangement joins TRBV11-1 to TRBJ2-7; possibly TRBD2 for D (5 bases). V gave up 5 bases and J gave up 3 bases, with 8 bases separating them. Germline V gene sequence: CDR1 SGHAT, CDR2 FQDESV (reference sequence). The CDR3 has 12 amino acids. Written as DNA, the CDR3 is TGTGCCAGCAGCCAAGGAGGCTACGAGCAGTACTTC. Translation gives CASSQGGYEQYF.